Listed here are 28 T cell receptor beta chains from one sample, sequenced in a study of blood T cell repertoires in COVID-19. Generated by immunoSEQ multiplex PCR, the TCRdb table keeps only in-frame clones and is missing some. In the table there are 150,000 to 200,000 clones, 80% of which are singletons. The material sequenced was PBMCs or T cells enriched from blood (not recorded which). Receptor source: a middle-aged man who had recovered from COVID-19.

The chain uses TRBV5-1 and TRBJ2-1, with 13 bases fitting TRBD2. The ends lost 1 base at V and 6 bases at J; junction bases unmatched: 1. The length of the CDR3 is 15 residues. Germline assignment: CDR1 SGHRS and CDR2 YFSETQ. CDR3 sequence reads: CASSLTSGGANEQFF. DNA of the CDR3: TGCGCCAGCAGCTTGACTAGCGGGGGGGCCAATGAGCAGTTCTTC.

The chain joins TRBV5-4 to TRBJ2-2; no definite D call. Germline values: CDR1 SGHNT, CDR2 YYREEE (reference sequence). This CDR3 comprises 14 residues. The V end was cut by 2 bases, the J end by 1 base, with 6 bases between. The CDR3 here is CASSLPGNTGELFF. The DNA of the CDR3 is TGTGCCAGCAGCTTACCAGGGAACACCGGGGAGCTGTTTTTT. Using reference TRBV5-4 and TRBJ2-2 for the parts outside the CDR3, the full variable domain is ETGVTQSPTHLIKTRGQQVTLRCSSQSGHNTVSWYQQALGQGPQFIFQYYREEENGRGNFPPRFSGLQFPNYSSELNVNALELDDSALYLCASSLPGNTGELFFGEGSRLTVL.

The chain is built from TRBV29-1 and TRBJ2-3; D is ambiguous. CDR1 and CDR2 from the germline V gene are SQVTM and ANQGSEA. Deletions cut 3 bases from V and 3 bases from J, with 7 bases between. The CDR3 has 12 residues. CDR3 sequence (DNA): TGCAGCGTTGAGGGCCAAACAGATACGCAGTATTTT. Translation: CSVEGQTDTQYF.

This clone was recorded once. J is TRBJ2-3 and V is TRBV7-9, with 7 nucleotides matching TRBD2. This CDR3 contains 15 residues. In germline, CDR1 is SEHNR, CDR2 FQNEAQ (reference sequence). With 3 bases clipped from V and 1 base from J, the junction kept 4 bases outside the gene matches. The CDR3 sequence: CASSFRGDGTDTQYF. The CDR3 region has the DNA TGTGCCAGCAGCTTCCGGGGGGACGGCACAGATACGCAGTATTTT.

The genes are TRBV4-1 and TRBJ2-5, with 7 bases fitting TRBD1. There are 16 residues in the CDR3. Germline loops: CDR1 MGHRA, CDR2 YSYEKL. V dropped 2 bases and J dropped 5; count of bases not matched to a gene: 11. DNA of the CDR3: TGCGCCAGCAGCCAAACGCAGGGGGATAGGGAGGAGACCCAGTACTTC. It is translated as CASSQTQGDREETQYF.

This clone was counted between two and nine times. The gene calls are TRBV5-1 and TRBJ2-2; TRBD2 matches 8 bases. The CDR3 is 15 residues long. J gave up 5 bases and V 0 bases, and 3 bases lay outside the gene matches. Germline V lookup: CDR1 SGHRS, CDR2 YFSETQ. CDR3 bases: TGCGCCAGCAGCTTGGCCCAGCGGGGGACCGGGGAGCTGTTTTTT. Translated: CASSLAQRGTGELFF.

The CDR3 sequence: CASSLATGSEKLFF. In nucleotides, the CDR3 is TGCGCCAGCAGCTTGGCCACAGGGAGCGAAAAACTGTTTTTT. This chain uses TRBV5-1 with TRBJ1-4; D is perhaps TRBD1 (6 bases). Trimming took 0 bases from V and 8 from J, leaving 11 bases between them. The CDR3 has 14 residues. The germline CDR1 and CDR2 sequences are SGHRS and YFSETQ.

The V and J genes are TRBV25-1 and TRBJ2-1, with 13 nucleotides matching TRBD2. V lost 1 base, J lost 7 bases, and 7 bases stayed unmatched. The CDR3 loop spans 17 amino acids. Germline V CDR1 and CDR2: MGHDK, SYGVNS. The chain's CDR3 is CASSELGGLAGLNEQFF. The CDR3 DNA follows: TGTGCCAGCAGTGAATTAGGGGGACTAGCGGGGCTAAATGAGCAGTTCTTC.

This chain links TRBV5-4 with TRBJ2-1; 14 nucleotides line up with TRBD2. V gave up 3 bases and J gave up 7 bases; unmatched junction bases: 3. Germline values: CDR1 SGHNT, CDR2 YYREEE (reference sequence). The CDR3 contains 15 residues. This chain's CDR3 is CASSSTSGGANEQFF. CDR3 nucleotide sequence: TGTGCCAGCAGCTCGACTAGCGGGGGGGCTAATGAGCAGTTCTTC.

This clone was observed once. The CDR3 spells CASSRTGGDSEKLFF. In DNA form, the CDR3 reads TGCGCCAGCAGCAGGACAGGGGGCGATTCTGAAAAACTGTTTTTT. The V call is TRBV5-1, the J call TRBJ1-4, with 11 bases that match TRBD1. The CDR3 contains 15 residues. With 4 bases clipped from V and 7 bases from J, the junction kept 6 bases outside the gene matches. Germline CDR1 and CDR2: SGHRS and YFSETQ.

The genes are TRBV21-1 and TRBJ2-6; the table's D call, TRBD1, has no DNA check behind it. TRBV21-1 is a pseudogene locus. CDR3 length: 17 residues. The CDR3 loop is CASRKKGQGSGANVLTF. The CDR3 DNA is TGTGCCAGCAGAAAGAAAGGACAGGGTTCTGGGGCCAACGTCCTGACTTTC.

V usage is TRBV20-1 and J usage is TRBJ1-2; D is unclear. Trimming cost V 2 bases and J 8 bases, with 9 bases left between them. The CDR3 length is 11 residues. Looked up from germline, CDR1 is DFQATT and CDR2 is SNEGSKA (reference sequence). The CDR3 spells CSARWARGYTF. For the CDR3, the DNA is TGCAGTGCTAGATGGGCCAGGGGCTACACCTTC.

V is TRBV10-3 and J is TRBJ2-3; 10 nucleotides match TRBD2. Trimming removed 10 bases from V and 2 bases from J; junction bases left unmatched: 9. This CDR3 has 15 amino acids. From germline, CDR1 is ENHRY and CDR2 SYGVKD. CDR3 protein: CATKSGGEITDTQYF. The CDR3 nucleotides are TGTGCCACCAAAAGCGGGGGGGAGATCACAGATACGCAGTATTTT.

This clone was counted only a few times. The chain combines TRBV2 with TRBJ1-6; D possibly corresponds to TRBD1 (5 bases). Trimming left V 6 bases short and J 5 bases short, with 11 bases between. CDR3 length: 14 amino acids. CDR1 and CDR2 (germline): SNHLY, FYNNEI. CDR3 residues: CASRTGTDNSPLHF. DNA of the CDR3: TGTGCCAGCAGAACAGGTACCGATAATTCACCCCTCCACTTT.

The CDR3, as DNA: TGTGCCTGGAGTGTACAGGGGGTTGGAGGCTACACCTTC. This gives the protein CAWSVQGVGGYTF. The chain couples TRBV30 to TRBJ1-2; TRBD1 matches at 8 bases. This CDR3 is 13 amino acids long. Trimming removed 0 bases from V and 8 bases from J; junction bases left unmatched: 5. Germline V gene sequence: CDR1 GTSNPN, CDR2 SVGIG (reference sequence).

The chain employs TRBV11-2 and TRBJ2-1, with 10 bases aligning to TRBD2. The V and J ends lost 5 bases and 11 bases, in that order; junction bases with no gene match: 15. Germline V lookup: CDR1 SGHAT, CDR2 FQNNGV. The CDR3 runs 16 residues. Written as DNA, the CDR3 is TGTGCCAGCAGCGACACAACTAGCGGGGCTTCGGGTAAGCAGTTCTTC. This sequence encodes CASSDTTSGASGKQFF.

Only one count was recorded for this clone. The chain has TRBV5-1 and TRBJ2-7; 9 bases agree with TRBD2. V shed 1 base and J 2 bases; nucleotides not matched to a gene: 4. The CDR3 contains 15 residues. Germline CDR1 is SGHRS and CDR2 is YFSETQ. The CDR3 loop reads CASSLMSGGTYEQYV. CDR3 nucleotides: TGCGCCAGCAGCTTGATGAGCGGGGGGACCTACGAGCAGTACGTC.

The chain combines TRBV12-5 with TRBJ2-3, with a weak D call TRBD2 (5 bases). V was trimmed by 0 bases and J by 0 bases, leaving 16 bases between them. The CDR3 covers 18 residues. The germline gives CDR1 LGHNT, CDR2 FRNRAP. The CDR3 reads CASGLVLGLYRSTDTQYF. CDR3 DNA sequence: TGTGCTAGTGGTTTGGTACTAGGGCTGTACAGAAGCACAGATACGCAGTATTTT.

This clone was recorded a few times. This chain uses TRBV10-3 with TRBJ1-1; D remains ambiguous. With 7 bases removed from V and 0 bases from J, the gap between germline ends came to 6 bases. The CDR3 runs 12 residues. The V gene's germline CDR1 is ENHRY and CDR2 SYGVKD. The chain's CDR3 is CAIISLNTEAFF. CDR3 DNA: TGTGCCATCATCTCTCTGAACACTGAAGCTTTCTTT.

The table lists this clone with a count of one. This chain's CDR3 is CASSPTGGGGLQDTQYF. CDR3 sequence (DNA): TGTGCCAGCAGCCCCACCGGTGGCGGGGGGCTTCAAGATACGCAGTATTTT. The chain uses TRBV7-3 and TRBJ2-3, with TRBD2 identical over 8 bases. Germline trimming cut 5 bases from V and 5 bases from J; bases unmatched to any gene: 15. The CDR3 length is 17 residues. Germline CDR1 and CDR2: SGHTA and FQGTGA. Together with reference TRBV7-3 and TRBJ2-3, the CDR3 gives the full variable domain: GAGVSQTPSNKVTEKGKYVELRCDPISGHTALYWYRQSLGQGPEFLIYFQGTGAADDSGLPNDRFFAVRPEGSVSTLKIQRTERGDSAVYLCASSPTGGGGLQDTQYFGPGTRLTVL.

The chain joins TRBV5-8 to TRBJ2-3; D is perhaps TRBD2 (6 bases). The CDR3 has 18 amino acids. Germline V gives CDR1 SGHTS, CDR2 YDEGEE. V dropped 0 bases and J dropped 1 base, with 18 bases sitting between them. The CDR3 here is CASSLVLSWEERTDTQYF. The CDR3 DNA follows: TGTGCCAGCAGCTTGGTTTTATCGTGGGAGGAACGCACAGATACGCAGTATTTT.

The rearrangement links TRBV7-9 to TRBJ1-1; possible D gene TRBD1, 6 bases. The CDR3 contains 14 residues. The germline CDR1 and CDR2 sequences are SEHNR and FQNEAQ (reference sequence). V lost 5 bases and J lost 7, with 17 bases in between. DNA for the CDR3: TGTGCCAGCAGCCTCCGGACAGCCTGGGATGAAGCTTTCTTT. Its protein is CASSLRTAWDEAFF.

V and J are TRBV7-6 and TRBJ1-1, with D perhaps matching TRBD1 (5 bases). CDR3 size: 16 residues. The V end was cut by 5 bases, the J end by 0 bases, with 16 bases between. The germline V gene has CDR1 SGHVS and CDR2 FNYEAQ. The chain's CDR3 is CASSTDGGRLNTEAFF. The CDR3 DNA reads as TGTGCCAGCAGCACCGACGGGGGGAGATTGAACACTGAAGCTTTCTTT.

The rearrangement uses TRBV11-2 and TRBJ1-4; 7 nucleotides agree with TRBD1. Germline-derived CDR1 and CDR2 are SGHAT and FQNNGV. The ends lost 3 bases at V and 1 base at J; junction bases unmatched: 2. This CDR3 contains 15 residues. The CDR3 sequence: CASSLGQKTNEKLFF. The CDR3 DNA reads TGTGCCAGCAGCTTGGGACAGAAAACTAATGAAAAACTGTTTTTT.

The chain has TRBV27 and TRBJ1-2, with a tentative D call TRBD1 (6 bases). CDR1 is MNHEY and CDR2 is SMNVEV in the germline V gene (reference sequence). The CDR3 runs to 15 residues. The V gene lost 5 bases and the J gene lost 8 bases, with 21 bases spanning the gap. The CDR3 DNA reads TGTGCCAGCAGTCTCCGCGCGCAGGGGATGGGGGGCTACACCTTC. Amino acids: CASSLRAQGMGGYTF.

The chain is built from TRBV18 and TRBJ2-2; D gene uncertain. CDR3 size: 12 residues. The V end was cut by 3 bases, the J end by 7 bases, with 6 bases between. Germline V gives CDR1 KGHSH, CDR2 LQKENI. The CDR3, as DNA: TGTGCCAGCTCACCTCGTCTCGGGGAGCTGTTTTTT. Its protein is CASSPRLGELFF.

V gene TRBV6-6 combines with J gene TRBJ1-5; weak D call: TRBD1 (6 bases). In germline, CDR1 is MNHNY, CDR2 SVGAGI (reference sequence). V was clipped by 5 bases and J by 2 bases, with 34 bases between them. The CDR3 totals 22 residues. The CDR3 spells CASSLRPSLKHRGARCNQPQHF. CDR3 nucleotides: TGTGCCAGCAGTCTCCGACCCTCCTTAAAACACCGGGGGGCCCGTTGCAATCAGCCCCAGCATTTT.

This clone was observed a few times. This chain connects TRBV2 to TRBJ1-2, with 8 bases identical to TRBD1. V lost 4 bases to trimming and J lost 4 bases; unmatched junction nucleotides: 8. The CDR3 loop spans 15 amino acids. Germline lookup yields CDR1 SNHLY and CDR2 FYNNEI. The CDR3 reads CASSGRQGPIYGYTF. CDR3 DNA sequence: TGTGCCAGCAGTGGAAGACAGGGGCCGATCTATGGCTACACCTTC.